The 29 T cell receptor beta chains below all came from one sample that was sequenced in a study of cytomegalovirus exposure and HLA in healthy donors. The method was immunoSEQ multiplex PCR; TCRdb's version includes in-frame clones alone and lacks a portion of them. The repertoire holds about 63,000 clones, 85% to 95% seen once, with about 6.5% in the top ten. Sequencing input: PBMCs. These receptors came from a woman aged 18-35 years in good health and CMV-seropositive.

The rearrangement links TRBV18 to TRBJ1-6, with D uncertain. Germline lookup yields CDR1 KGHSH and CDR2 LQKENI. The length of the CDR3 is 15 residues. V lost 1 base, J lost 5 bases, and 9 bases lay in between. This chain's CDR3 is CASSPLSPHNSPLHF. CDR3 sequence (DNA): TGTGCCAGCTCACCACTTAGCCCCCATAATTCACCCCTCCACTTT.

This clone was seen only once. The rearrangement joins TRBV28 to TRBJ2-7; D might be TRBD1 (6 bases). Germline CDR1 reads MDHEN; CDR2 reads SYDVKM. Trimming pared 5 bases from V and 7 bases from J, leaving 18 bases between. CDR3 length equals 14 residues. The CDR3 DNA reads TGTGCCAGCAGTCCCCCCCAGGGGTCGAGGGAGCAGTACTTC. Its translation is CASSPPQGSREQYF.

The chain has TRBV27 and TRBJ2-3, with TRBD2 matching over 9 bases. The CDR3 loop spans 16 amino acids. Germline CDR1 reads MNHEY; CDR2 reads SMNVEV (reference sequence). V lost 5 bases, J lost 0 bases, and 6 bases stayed unmatched. The CDR3 coding sequence is TGTGCCAGCAGTGAAGGACTAGCGTACAGCACAGATACGCAGTATTTT. Amino acids: CASSEGLAYSTDTQYF.

The V gene is TRBV19, the J gene TRBJ2-6; D not certain. With 5 bases removed from V and 1 base from J, the gap between germline ends came to 15 bases. This CDR3 spans 17 amino acids. In germline, CDR1 is LNHDA, CDR2 SQIVND (reference sequence). The CDR3 nucleotides read TGTGCCAGTAGTCACTCCGCCGTGAGTTCTGGGGCCAACGTCCTGACTTTC. Amino acid sequence: CASSHSAVSSGANVLTF.

The chain uses TRBV6-1 and TRBJ1-3; D ambiguous. The germline V and J ends were trimmed by 0 bases and 4 bases, with 7 bases remaining between them. Germline CDR1 and CDR2: MNHNS and SASEGT. The CDR3 sequence is 14 residues long. CDR3 nucleotide sequence: TGTGCCAGCAGTGAAGCTGGGCTCGGAAACACCATATATTTT. Encoded protein: CASSEAGLGNTIYF.

The chain has TRBV4-1 and TRBJ1-2; 8 bases map to TRBD1. The V and J ends lost 1 base and 8 bases, in that order; junction bases with no gene match: 9. This CDR3 spans 15 amino acids. Germline V gives CDR1 MGHRA, CDR2 YSYEKL. The DNA for the CDR3 is TGCGCCAGCAGCCAAGTCGGGGGGACAGGTTCGGGCTACACCTTC. Protein: CASSQVGGTGSGYTF.

The V call is TRBV5-1, the J call TRBJ1-1, with TRBD1 matching over 7 bases. The CDR3 sequence is 16 residues long. CDR1 and CDR2 (germline): SGHRS, YFSETQ. Trimming cost V 4 bases and J 1 base; bases outside gene matches: 10. CDR3 protein: CASSLGPQGTNTEAFF. The CDR3 nucleotides are TGCGCCAGCAGCCTTGGGCCACAGGGGACGAACACTGAAGCTTTCTTT.

V usage is TRBV4-1 and J usage is TRBJ1-5; D is unclear. Trimming left V 1 base short and J 8 bases short, with 9 bases between. Per the germline V gene, CDR1 is MGHRA and CDR2 is YSYEKL. This CDR3 is 13 amino acids long. CDR3 coding DNA: TGCGCCAGCAGCCAAGCCTTAGTGGAGCCCCAGCATTTT. Residues: CASSQALVEPQHF.

The chain carries TRBV28 and TRBJ2-1; possibly TRBD1 for D (6 bases). The germline CDR1 and CDR2 sequences are MDHEN and SYDVKM. V lost 6 bases, J lost 4 bases, and 7 bases lay in between. The CDR3 spans 12 residues. CDR3 residues: CASRGGYNEQFF. The CDR3, as DNA: TGTGCCAGCAGAGGGGGTTACAATGAGCAGTTCTTC.

The chain joins TRBV5-6 to TRBJ2-5, with 7 bases that match TRBD2. The germline V gene encodes CDR1 SGHDT and CDR2 YYEEEE. The junction had 1 base not matched to a gene; V was cut back by 3 bases and J by 2 bases. The CDR3 consists of 13 residues. CDR3 DNA sequence: TGTGCCAGCAGCTCGGGACTACAAGAGACCCAGTACTTC. Translation: CASSSGLQETQYF.

The J gene is TRBJ1-1, the V gene TRBV10-3, with D possibly matching TRBD1 (5 bases). Germline CDR1 ENHRY, CDR2 SYGVKD. The CDR3 spans 12 residues. V was clipped by 7 bases and J by 5 bases, with 11 bases between them. The CDR3 nucleotides read TGTGCCATCAAAGGAGGGGAGACTGAAGCTTTCTTT. It is translated as CAIKGGETEAFF.

The rearrangement links TRBV15 to TRBJ2-4; D call uncertain. Germline CDR1 and CDR2: LNHNV and YYDKDF (reference sequence). V dropped 4 bases and J dropped 0 bases, with 13 bases sitting between them. This CDR3 comprises 16 residues. CDR3 sequence (DNA): TGTGCCACCAGCACCCGTAACCCACTAGCCAAAAACATTCAGTACTTC. This gives the protein CATSTRNPLAKNIQYF.

The chain joins TRBV7-8 to TRBJ1-6; D is uncertain. CDR3 length: 16 residues. Germline-derived CDR1 and CDR2 are SGHVS and FQNEAQ. Trimming stripped 5 bases from V and 3 bases from J, with 14 bases between. CDR3 amino acids: CASSQRAGIYNSPLHF. For the CDR3, the DNA is TGTGCCAGCAGCCAAAGGGCGGGTATCTATAATTCACCCCTCCACTTT.

This chain links TRBV11-2 with TRBJ1-4; 7 bases are shared with TRBD1. With 0 bases clipped from V and 8 bases from J, the junction kept 6 bases outside the gene matches. The CDR3 totals 15 residues. Germline-derived CDR1 and CDR2 are SGHAT and FQNNGV. CDR3 in DNA: TGTGCCAGCAGCTTAGAGCTCGGGACAGAGGAAAAACTGTTTTTT. Translated, it gives CASSLELGTEEKLFF.

The chain is built from TRBV28 and TRBJ2-1; D is perhaps TRBD2 (8 bases). This CDR3 has 23 residues. V lost 4 bases, J lost 0 bases, and 34 bases lay in between. Germline CDR1 reads MDHEN; CDR2 reads SYDVKM. The CDR3 loop reads CASSSRLALTGVSLRSSYNEQFF. The CDR3 DNA reads as TGTGCCAGCAGTTCCCGACTAGCGCTCACAGGGGTTTCCCTTAGGAGCTCCTACAATGAGCAGTTCTTC.

The chain couples TRBV15 to TRBJ2-1; TRBD1 aligns across 9 bases. This CDR3 region has 14 residues. Germline loops: CDR1 LNHNV, CDR2 YYDKDF (reference sequence). V shed 0 bases, J shed 15 bases, and the junction held 9 bases outside the gene matches. CDR3 protein: CATSRDGTGNFRFF. The CDR3 nucleotides read TGTGCCACCAGCAGAGATGGGACAGGGAATTTCCGGTTCTTC. Full variable domain (rest looked up from reference TRBV15 and TRBJ2-1): DAMVIQNPRYQVTQFGKPVTLSCSQTLNHNVMYWYQQKSSQAPKLLFHYYDKDFNNEADTPDNFQSRRPNTSFCFLDIRSPGLGDTAMYLCATSRDGTGNFRFFGPGTRLTVL.

J is TRBJ1-1 and V is TRBV11-2; D unclear. V was clipped by 5 bases and J by 1 base, with 8 bases between them. The CDR3 spans 13 residues. Germline V lookup: CDR1 SGHAT, CDR2 FQNNGV. This CDR3 is CASSHFGNTEAFF. The CDR3 coding sequence is TGTGCCAGCAGCCACTTCGGGAACACTGAAGCTTTCTTT.

V gene TRBV19 combines with J gene TRBJ1-3; D is uncertain. Germline V lookup: CDR1 LNHDA, CDR2 SQIVND (reference sequence). V gave up 8 bases and J gave up 0 bases, with 17 bases separating them. The CDR3 totals 16 residues. CDR3 in amino acids: CASLRGTAYSGNTIYF. In DNA, the CDR3 is TGTGCCAGTCTGAGAGGAACGGCATACTCTGGAAACACCATATATTTT.

The chain has TRBV5-3 and TRBJ2-2; no definite D call. TRBV5-3 carries the ORF label, with uncertain function. The ends were cut back, 2 bases at V and 4 bases at J, with 12 bases in the middle. This CDR3 contains 15 residues. CDR3 loop: CARSLRCSTTGELFF. Written as DNA, the CDR3 is TGTGCCAGAAGCTTACGATGCAGTACCACCGGGGAGCTGTTTTTT.

This chain joins TRBV19 and TRBJ1-5; 8 bases line up with TRBD1. In germline, CDR1 is LNHDA, CDR2 SQIVND (reference sequence). The CDR3 contains 15 residues. V lost 5 bases to trimming and J lost 6 bases; unmatched junction nucleotides: 9. The DNA of the CDR3 is TGTGCCAGTAGTTCCCGACAGGGGCGCGGTCAGCCCCAGCATTTT. Its translation is CASSSRQGRGQPQHF.

The CDR3 nucleotides read TGTGCCAGCAGTGAAGAGGGGCCGCAGCATTTT. It codes for CASSEEGPQHF. V usage is TRBV6-1 and J usage is TRBJ1-5; tentatively, D is TRBD1 (5 bases). The CDR3 runs 11 residues. The V end lost 1 base, the J end lost 13 bases, and 8 bases lay between the germline ends. Germline CDR1 reads MNHNS; CDR2 reads SASEGT.

The chain is built from TRBV28 and TRBJ1-2, with 7 positions matching TRBD1. The CDR3 covers 15 residues. Germline V CDR1 and CDR2: MDHEN, SYDVKM. V lost 6 bases, J lost 4 bases, and 11 bases stayed unmatched. The CDR3 DNA sequence: TGTGCCAGCAGCATTATACAGGGGCAAATCTATGGCTACACCTTC. Translated, it gives CASSIIQGQIYGYTF.

The rearrangement links TRBV2 to TRBJ2-1, with a tentative D call TRBD2 (5 bases). V lost 1 base to trimming and J lost 7 bases, with 8 bases between them. Germline CDR1 reads SNHLY; CDR2 reads FYNNEI. The CDR3 sequence is 13 residues long. CDR3 sequence: CASSEERYNEQFF. In DNA form, the CDR3 reads TGTGCCAGCAGTGAAGAGCGGTATAATGAGCAGTTCTTC.

This chain joins TRBV28 and TRBJ2-7; perhaps TRBD1 as D (6 bases). Trimming stripped 10 bases from V and 0 bases from J, with 16 bases between. The CDR3 is 14 amino acids. The germline V gene encodes CDR1 MDHEN and CDR2 SYDVKM. The CDR3 sequence is CATELNRVSYEQYF. For the CDR3, the DNA is TGTGCCACCGAGCTTAACAGGGTCTCCTACGAGCAGTACTTC.

The CDR3 spells CASSLEYGGAGTGELFF. As DNA, the CDR3 is TGTGCCAGCAGCTTAGAATATGGCGGGGCGGGCACCGGGGAGCTGTTTTTT. The V call is TRBV7-6, the J call TRBJ2-2; weak D call: TRBD2 (6 bases). CDR1 and CDR2 from the germline V gene are SGHVS and FNYEAQ. Trimming took 1 base from V and 4 from J, leaving 16 bases between them. This CDR3 has 17 amino acids.

The sample holds one count of this clone. This chain uses TRBV6-5 with TRBJ1-2, with D possibly being TRBD1 (6 bases). The CDR3 spans 14 residues. V was trimmed by 5 bases and J by 8 bases, leaving 18 bases between them. In germline, CDR1 is MNHEY, CDR2 SVGAGI. CDR3 in amino acids: CASSGQGGARGYTF. The CDR3 coding sequence is TGTGCCAGCAGTGGCCAAGGGGGGGCGCGAGGCTACACCTTC.

The chain carries TRBV2 and TRBJ2-5, with 9 nucleotides matching TRBD1. V lost 6 bases, J lost 5 bases, and 4 bases stayed unmatched. CDR1 and CDR2 (germline): SNHLY, FYNNEI. The CDR3 runs to 13 residues. CDR3 region: CASRRDRDETQYF. The CDR3 coding sequence is TGTGCCAGCAGGAGGGACAGGGATGAGACCCAGTACTTC.

This clone was seen just once. The genes are TRBV7-7 and TRBJ1-4; 8 bases match TRBD1. Germline V gene lookup returns CDR1 SSHAT and CDR2 FNYEAQ (reference sequence). With 5 bases clipped from V and 5 bases from J, the junction kept 7 bases outside the gene matches. CDR3 length: 15 amino acids. The CDR3: CASSQGTGANEKLFF. CDR3 bases: TGTGCCAGCAGCCAAGGGACAGGAGCGAATGAAAAACTGTTTTTT.

This clone was counted a single time. The chain couples TRBV7-8 to TRBJ2-6; D might be TRBD2 (6 bases). CDR3 size: 18 residues. Germline assignment: CDR1 SGHVS and CDR2 FQNEAQ. V was shortened by 1 base and J by 4 bases, with 17 bases between the two germline ends. Written as DNA, the CDR3 is TGTGCCAGCAGCTTAGGCGGGAAGGGTACGGGCGGGGCCAACGTCCTGACTTTC. Translating gives CASSLGGKGTGGANVLTF.